The 11 T cell receptor beta chains below were found in one sample sequenced in a study of beta chain features in type 1 diabetes. No cognate antigen is known for these TCRs. Expressed TCRB transcripts were sequenced because the entire RNA isolate underwent reverse transcription. The table came from immunoSEQ multiplex PCR; TCRdb's copy has only in-frame clones and leaves some out. The table shows some 660,000 clones, with over 12% occurring only once. Study-level points and caveats: There was a moderate but significant shortening of TCRB CDR3s in all four CD4+ subsets of Type 1 diabetes patients.

Sequencing was performed on naive CD4+ T cells from blood. The receptors come from a man younger than 35 with type 1 diabetes.

This clone was counted between two and nine times. The rearrangement links TRBV7-2 to TRBJ2-5; 8 bases agree with TRBD2. The J segment lost 4 bases and the V segment lost 5 bases, leaving 12 bases of the junction unmatched. The CDR3 length is 16 residues. The germline gives CDR1 SGHTA, CDR2 FQGNSA. The CDR3 loop reads CASSPTGSGGGETQYF. The CDR3 DNA reads as TGTGCCAGCAGCCCCACAGGGAGCGGGGGCGGAGAGACCCAGTACTTC.

The chain carries TRBV6-5 and TRBJ2-6; no clear D. CDR1 and CDR2 from the germline V gene are MNHEY and SVGAGI. The CDR3 consists of 15 residues. V was cut by 8 bases and J by 0 bases, with 11 bases left in between. CDR3 region: CASCGAASGANVLTF. Written as DNA, the CDR3 is TGTGCCAGCTGCGGTGCGGCCTCTGGGGCCAACGTCCTGACTTTC.

This chain connects TRBV6-1 to TRBJ1-2; 10 nucleotides align to TRBD1. From germline, CDR1 is MNHNS and CDR2 SASEGT. CDR3 length: 18 amino acids. The V segment lost 4 bases and the J segment 4 bases; nucleotides outside the gene matches: 15. The CDR3 sequence: CASSAIGTGVGFAYGYTF. The CDR3 DNA is TGTGCCAGCAGTGCAATTGGGACAGGGGTAGGGTTCGCCTATGGCTACACCTTC.

This clone was seen a handful of times. J is TRBJ1-2 and V is TRBV19; D call uncertain. Deletions cut 5 bases from V and 1 base from J, with 8 bases between. Germline CDR1 is LNHDA and CDR2 is SQIVND (reference sequence). This CDR3 comprises 13 residues. CDR3: CASSQQHNYGYTF. CDR3 nucleotides: TGTGCCAGTAGTCAACAGCATAACTATGGCTACACCTTC.

There are a few counts of this clone. For the CDR3, the DNA is TGCGCCAGCAGCCAAGATTTTGAGGAAGTTTGGCGCGAGGAGACCCAGTACTTC. Protein sequence: CASSQDFEEVWREETQYF. The chain carries TRBV4-1 and TRBJ2-5; D gene uncertain. The V gene's germline CDR1 is MGHRA and CDR2 YSYEKL. V gave up 0 bases and J gave up 5 bases, with 22 bases separating them. The CDR3 loop spans 18 amino acids.

J is TRBJ2-2 and V is TRBV4-2; 12 nucleotides match TRBD1. Germline CDR1 LGHNA, CDR2 YNFKEQ. The V gene end was trimmed by 3 bases and the J gene end by 6 bases; junction bases not matched to a gene: 8. This CDR3 has 17 amino acids. CDR3 DNA sequence: TGTGCCAGCAGCCACCGGGACAGGGGGCGGATAGCCGGGGAGCTGTTTTTT. Its protein product is CASSHRDRGRIAGELFF.

The gene calls are TRBV28 and TRBJ1-6, with D uncertain. Trimming stripped 2 bases from V and 7 bases from J, with 6 bases between. The germline V gene has CDR1 MDHEN and CDR2 SYDVKM. The length of the CDR3 is 13 residues. CDR3 in DNA: TGTGCCAGCAGTTTACTGCACAATTCACCCCTCCACTTT. Its translation: CASSLLHNSPLHF.

The rearrangement links TRBV9 to TRBJ1-4; D is unclear. V was clipped by 0 bases and J by 8 bases, with 11 bases between them. This CDR3 is 14 amino acids long. The germline V gene has CDR1 SGDLS and CDR2 YYNGEE. For the CDR3, the DNA is TGTGCCAGCAGCGTAGCGGACGTTGTGGAAAAACTGTTTTTT. This gives the protein CASSVADVVEKLFF.

The V call is TRBV25-1, the J call TRBJ2-2, with 7 bases aligning to TRBD2. V lost 5 bases to trimming and J lost 6 bases; unmatched junction nucleotides: 9. The CDR3 runs to 15 residues. Germline-derived CDR1 and CDR2 are MGHDK and SYGVNS. The CDR3 nucleotides are TGTGCCAGCAGTTTTGCGACTAGCCTCTCCGGGGAGCTGTTTTTT. Residues: CASSFATSLSGELFF.

The rearrangement links TRBV29-1 to TRBJ1-4, with no clear D. Between the trimmed V and J ends, which lost 2 bases and 8 bases, there was a span of 6 bases. This CDR3 comprises 11 residues. Germline V gene lookup returns CDR1 SQVTM and CDR2 ANQGSEA. The CDR3 reads CSVESWEKLFF. The CDR3 DNA sequence: TGCAGCGTTGAATCTTGGGAAAAACTGTTTTTT. The full variable domain, completed using reference TRBV29-1 and TRBJ1-4, is SAVISQKPSRDICQRGTSLTIQCQVDSQVTMMFWYRQQPGQSLTLIATANQGSEATYESGFVIDKFPISRPNLTFSTLTVSNMSPEDSSIYLCSVESWEKLFFGSGTQLSVL.

The chain joins TRBV28 to TRBJ1-4; D uncertain. Germline V lookup: CDR1 MDHEN, CDR2 SYDVKM. This CDR3 spans 14 amino acids. V lost 5 bases and J lost 0, with 7 bases in between. The DNA of the CDR3 is TGTGCCAGCAGTCACAGTCCAACTAATGAAAAACTGTTTTTT. Translated: CASSHSPTNEKLFF.